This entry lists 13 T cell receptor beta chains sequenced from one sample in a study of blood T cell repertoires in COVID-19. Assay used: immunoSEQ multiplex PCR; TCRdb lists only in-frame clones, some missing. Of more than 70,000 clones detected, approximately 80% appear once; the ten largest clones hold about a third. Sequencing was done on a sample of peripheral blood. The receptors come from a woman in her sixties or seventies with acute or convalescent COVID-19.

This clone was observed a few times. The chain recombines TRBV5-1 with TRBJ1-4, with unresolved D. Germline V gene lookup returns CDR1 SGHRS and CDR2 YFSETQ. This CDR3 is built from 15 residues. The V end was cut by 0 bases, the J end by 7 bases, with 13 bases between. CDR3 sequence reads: CASSLAEAEGEKLFF. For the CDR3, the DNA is TGCGCCAGCAGCTTGGCCGAGGCAGAAGGTGAAAAACTGTTTTTT.

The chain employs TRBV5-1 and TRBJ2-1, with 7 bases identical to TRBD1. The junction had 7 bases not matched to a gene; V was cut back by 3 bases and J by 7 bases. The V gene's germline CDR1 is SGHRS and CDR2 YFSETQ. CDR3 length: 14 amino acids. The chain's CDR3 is CASSSRTGLNEQFF. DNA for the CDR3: TGCGCCAGCAGCTCTCGGACAGGCTTGAATGAGCAGTTCTTC.

The CDR3 DNA sequence: TGTGCCAGCAGTCCCCGGACTAGCGCGGAGACAGATACGCAGTATTTT. The encoded protein is CASSPRTSAETDTQYF. The V call is TRBV6-2 or TRBV6-3, the J call TRBJ2-3; 9 bases align to TRBD2. This CDR3 comprises 16 residues. J gave up 3 bases and V 5 bases, and 9 bases lay outside the gene matches. Germline V gene data show CDR1 as MNHEY and CDR2 as SVGEGT.

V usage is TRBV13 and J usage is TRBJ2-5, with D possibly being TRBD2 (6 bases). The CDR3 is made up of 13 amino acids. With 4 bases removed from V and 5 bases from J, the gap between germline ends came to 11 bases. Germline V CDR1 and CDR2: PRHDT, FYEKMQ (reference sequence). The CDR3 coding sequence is TGTGCCAGCAGCTCGGACTATGGGGAGACCCAGTACTTC. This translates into CASSSDYGETQYF.

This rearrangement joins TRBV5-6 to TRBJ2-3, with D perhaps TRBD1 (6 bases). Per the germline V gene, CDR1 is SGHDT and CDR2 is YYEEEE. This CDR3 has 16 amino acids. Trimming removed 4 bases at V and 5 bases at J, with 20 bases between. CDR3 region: CASSAGEPGVLDTQYF. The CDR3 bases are TGTGCCAGCAGCGCCGGGGAACCAGGGGTTTTAGATACGCAGTATTTT.

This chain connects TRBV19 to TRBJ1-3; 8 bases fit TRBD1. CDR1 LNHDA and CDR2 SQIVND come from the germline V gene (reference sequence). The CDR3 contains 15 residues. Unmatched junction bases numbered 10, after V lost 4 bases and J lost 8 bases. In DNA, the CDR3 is TGTGCCAGTAGTAGCGGACAGGGCGGGCCGGACACCATATATTTT. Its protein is CASSSGQGGPDTIYF.

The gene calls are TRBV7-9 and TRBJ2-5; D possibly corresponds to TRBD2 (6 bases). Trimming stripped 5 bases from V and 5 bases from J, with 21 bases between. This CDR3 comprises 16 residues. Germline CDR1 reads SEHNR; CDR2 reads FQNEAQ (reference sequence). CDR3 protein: CASSPGLINWGETQYF. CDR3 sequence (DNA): TGTGCCAGCAGCCCGGGACTGATAAATTGGGGGGAGACCCAGTACTTC.

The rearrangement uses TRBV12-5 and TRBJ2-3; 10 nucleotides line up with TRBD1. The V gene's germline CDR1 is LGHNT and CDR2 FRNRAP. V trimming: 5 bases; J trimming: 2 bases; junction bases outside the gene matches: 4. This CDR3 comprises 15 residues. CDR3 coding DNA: TGTGCTAGTGGTCCCGGGACAGGGGCCACAGATACGCAGTATTTT. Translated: CASGPGTGATDTQYF.

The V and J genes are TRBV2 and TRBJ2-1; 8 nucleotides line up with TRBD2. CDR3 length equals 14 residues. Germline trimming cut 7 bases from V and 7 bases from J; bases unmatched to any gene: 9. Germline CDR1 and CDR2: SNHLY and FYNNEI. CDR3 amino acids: CASMVGLAANEQFF. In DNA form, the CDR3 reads TGTGCCAGCATGGTAGGACTAGCCGCGAATGAGCAGTTCTTC.

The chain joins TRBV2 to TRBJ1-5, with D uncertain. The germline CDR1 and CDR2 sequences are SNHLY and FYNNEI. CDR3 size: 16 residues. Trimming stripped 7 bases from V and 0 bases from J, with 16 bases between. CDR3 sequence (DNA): TGTGCCAGCACTCATAGTGGGAGGAATAGCAATCAGCCCCAGCATTTT. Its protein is CASTHSGRNSNQPQHF.

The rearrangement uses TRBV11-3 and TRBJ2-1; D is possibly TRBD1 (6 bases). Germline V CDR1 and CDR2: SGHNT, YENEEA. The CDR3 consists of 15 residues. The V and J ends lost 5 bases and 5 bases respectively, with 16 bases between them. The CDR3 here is CASSLEGDLNNEQFF. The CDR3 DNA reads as TGTGCCAGCAGCCTCGAGGGGGACCTAAACAATGAGCAGTTCTTC.

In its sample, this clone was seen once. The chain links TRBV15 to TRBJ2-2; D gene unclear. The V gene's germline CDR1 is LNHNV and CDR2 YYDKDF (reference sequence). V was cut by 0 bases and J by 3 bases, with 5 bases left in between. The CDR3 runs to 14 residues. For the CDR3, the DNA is TGTGCCACCAGCAGAGAATGGCACACCGGGGAGCTGTTTTTT. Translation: CATSREWHTGELFF.

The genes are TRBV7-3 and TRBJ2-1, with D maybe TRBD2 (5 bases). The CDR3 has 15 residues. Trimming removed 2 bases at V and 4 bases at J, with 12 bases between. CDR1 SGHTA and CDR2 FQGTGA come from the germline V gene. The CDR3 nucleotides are TGTGCCAGCAGCTTAGACGGGGAAGCATACAATGAGCAGTTCTTC. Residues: CASSLDGEAYNEQFF.